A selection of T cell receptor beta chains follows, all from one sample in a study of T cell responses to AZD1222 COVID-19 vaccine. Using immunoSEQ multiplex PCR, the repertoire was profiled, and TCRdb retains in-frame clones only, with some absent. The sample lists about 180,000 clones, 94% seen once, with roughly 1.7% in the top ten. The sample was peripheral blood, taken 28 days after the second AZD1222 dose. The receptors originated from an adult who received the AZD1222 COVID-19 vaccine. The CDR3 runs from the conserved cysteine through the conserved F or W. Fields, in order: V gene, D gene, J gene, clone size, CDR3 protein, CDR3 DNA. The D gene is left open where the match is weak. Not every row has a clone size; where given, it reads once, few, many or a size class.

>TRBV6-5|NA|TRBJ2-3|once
CASSPTGDTQYF
TGTGCCAGCAGTCCGACTGGAGATACGCAGTATTTT
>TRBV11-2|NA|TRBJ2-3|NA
CASSSLRGYTDTQYF
TGTGCCAGCAGCTCCCTTCGGGGATACACAGATACGCAGTATTTT
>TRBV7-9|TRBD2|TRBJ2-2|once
CASSPLTSVRELFF
TGTGCCAGCAGCCCCTTGACTAGCGTCCGGGAGCTGTTTTTT
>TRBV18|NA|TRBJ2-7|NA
CASSPNTGREQYF
TGTGCCAGCTCACCAAATACAGGGCGCGAGCAGTACTTC
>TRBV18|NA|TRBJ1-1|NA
CASSPPSTAEAFF
TGTGCCAGCTCACCACCGTCGACAGCTGAAGCTTTCTTT
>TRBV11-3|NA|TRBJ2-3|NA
CASSYGRVASTDTQYF
TGTGCCAGCAGCTACGGGCGTGTTGCTAGCACAGATACGCAGTATTTT
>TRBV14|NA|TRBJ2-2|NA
CASSQRGSTGELFF
TGTGCCAGCAGCCAAAGGGGTAGCACCGGGGAGCTGTTTTTT
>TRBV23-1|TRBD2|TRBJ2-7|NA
CASSQSEIGTSIHEQYF
TGCGCCAGCAGTCAATCGGAGATTGGGACTAGCATCCACGAGCAGTACTTC
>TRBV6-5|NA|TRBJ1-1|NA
CASSYEVGGFTEAFF
TGTGCCAGCAGTTACGAGGTAGGGGGGTTTACTGAAGCTTTCTTT
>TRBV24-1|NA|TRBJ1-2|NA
CATSVTTNYGYTF
TGTGCCACCAGTGTCACCACTAACTATGGCTACACCTTC
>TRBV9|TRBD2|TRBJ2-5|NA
CASSPEGGSPETQYF
TGTGCCAGCAGCCCGGAGGGCGGGAGCCCAGAGACCCAGTACTTC
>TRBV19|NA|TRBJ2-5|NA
CASTPAPGPGGGLYF
TGTGCCAGTACCCCTGCCCCAGGACCCGGAGGGGGTTTGTACTTC
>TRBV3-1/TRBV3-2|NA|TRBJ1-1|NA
CASSQGYNGGNTEAFF
TGTGCCAGCAGCCAAGGGTATAATGGGGGGAACACTGAAGCTTTCTTT
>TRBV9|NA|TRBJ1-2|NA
CASSVDGVLDGYTF
TGTGCCAGCAGCGTAGATGGGGTATTGGATGGCTACACCTTC
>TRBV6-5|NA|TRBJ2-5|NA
CASSQTRDYQETQYF
TGTGCCAGCAGCCAAACCCGGGACTACCAAGAGACCCAGTACTTC
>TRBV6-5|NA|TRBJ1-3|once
CASSRSSGNTIYF
TGTGCCAGCAGTCGTAGCTCTGGAAACACCATATATTTT
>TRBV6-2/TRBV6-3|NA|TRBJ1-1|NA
CASSTLVTEAFF
TGTGCCAGCAGCACATTAGTCACTGAAGCTTTCTTT
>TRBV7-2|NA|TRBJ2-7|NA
CASSLYRVRTYEQYF
TGTGCCAGCAGCTTATACCGGGTCCGGACCTACGAGCAGTACTTC
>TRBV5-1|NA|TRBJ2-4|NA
CASSLGFQNIQYF
TGCGCCAGCAGCTTGGGATTCCAAAACATTCAGTACTTC
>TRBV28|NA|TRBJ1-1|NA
CASRITNTEAFF
TGTGCCAGCAGGATTACTAACACTGAAGCTTTCTTT
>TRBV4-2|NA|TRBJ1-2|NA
CASSQARAGYTF
TGTGCCAGCAGCCAAGCCAGGGCCGGCTACACCTTC
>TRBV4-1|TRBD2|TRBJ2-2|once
CASSQDMGGGASWELFF
TGCGCCAGCAGCCAAGATATGGGCGGGGGGGCCTCATGGGAGCTGTTTTTT
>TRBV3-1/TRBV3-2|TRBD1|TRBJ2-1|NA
CASSPTGTGAGEQFF
TGTGCCAGCAGCCCAACCGGGACAGGGGCCGGGGAGCAGTTCTTC
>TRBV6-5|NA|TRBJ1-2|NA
CASSYDNNYGYTF
TGTGCCAGCAGTTACGACAATAACTATGGCTACACCTTC
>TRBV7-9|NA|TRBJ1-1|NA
CASSPPGERVNTEAFF
TGTGCCAGCAGCCCACCCGGGGAGCGAGTGAACACTGAAGCTTTCTTT
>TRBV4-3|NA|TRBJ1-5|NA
CASSQDWRLGQPQHF
TGCGCCAGCAGCCAAGATTGGAGGTTGGGGCAGCCCCAGCATTTT
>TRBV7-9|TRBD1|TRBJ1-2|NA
CASSSNTWGQGMMGYTF
TGTGCCAGCAGCTCAAATACTTGGGGACAGGGAATGATGGGCTACACCTTC
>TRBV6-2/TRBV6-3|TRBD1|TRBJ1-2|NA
CASSLQGTYGYTF
TGTGCCAGCAGTTTACAGGGGACCTATGGCTACACCTTC
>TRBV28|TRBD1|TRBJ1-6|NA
CASIAPGQRSYNSPLHF
TGTGCCAGCATCGCACCGGGACAGCGCTCCTATAATTCACCCCTCCACTTT